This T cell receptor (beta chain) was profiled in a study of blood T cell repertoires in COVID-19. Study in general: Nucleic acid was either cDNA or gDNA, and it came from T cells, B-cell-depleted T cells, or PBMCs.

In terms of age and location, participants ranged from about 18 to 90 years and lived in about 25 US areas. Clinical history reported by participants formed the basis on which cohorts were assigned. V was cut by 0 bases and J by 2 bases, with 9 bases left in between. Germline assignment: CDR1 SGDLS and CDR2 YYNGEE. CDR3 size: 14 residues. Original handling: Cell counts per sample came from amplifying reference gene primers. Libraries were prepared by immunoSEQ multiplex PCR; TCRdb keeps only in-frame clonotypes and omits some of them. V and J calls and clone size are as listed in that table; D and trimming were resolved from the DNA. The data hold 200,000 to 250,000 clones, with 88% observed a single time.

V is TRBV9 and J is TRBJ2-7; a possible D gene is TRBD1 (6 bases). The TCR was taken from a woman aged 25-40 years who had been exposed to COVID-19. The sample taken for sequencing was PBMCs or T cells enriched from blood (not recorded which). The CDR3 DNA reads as TGTGCCAGCAGCGTAGAAGGGGACACCTACGAGCAGTACTTC. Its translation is CASSVEGDTYEQYF.